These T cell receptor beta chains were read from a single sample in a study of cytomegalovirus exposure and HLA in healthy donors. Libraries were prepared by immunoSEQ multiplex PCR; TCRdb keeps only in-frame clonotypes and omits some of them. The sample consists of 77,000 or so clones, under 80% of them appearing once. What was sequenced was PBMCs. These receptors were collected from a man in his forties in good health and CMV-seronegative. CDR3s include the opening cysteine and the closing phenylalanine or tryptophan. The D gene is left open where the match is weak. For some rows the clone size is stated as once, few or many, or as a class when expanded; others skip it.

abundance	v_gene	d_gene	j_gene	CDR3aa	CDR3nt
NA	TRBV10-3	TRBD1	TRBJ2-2	CATTRGTNTGELFF	TGTGCCACGACCAGGGGGACGAACACCGGGGAGCTGTTTTTT
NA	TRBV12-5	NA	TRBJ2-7	CASGLVGPRAAYEQYF	TGTGCTAGTGGTTTGGTAGGGCCTAGAGCGGCCTACGAGCAGTACTTC
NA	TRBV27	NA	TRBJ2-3	CASSPSGFDTQYF	TGTGCCAGCAGTCCCTCGGGTTTTGATACGCAGTATTTT
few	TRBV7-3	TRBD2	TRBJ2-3	CASSFGLAGVTDTQYF	TGTGCCAGCAGCTTCGGACTAGCGGGAGTAACAGATACGCAGTATTTT
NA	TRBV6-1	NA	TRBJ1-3	CASTPRGGNTIYF	TGTGCCAGCACCCCACGGGGGGGAAACACCATATATTTT
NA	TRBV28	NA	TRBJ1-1	CASSSTGTEAFF	TGTGCCAGCAGTTCTACAGGAACCGAAGCTTTCTTT
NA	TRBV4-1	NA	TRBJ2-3	CASSQDSREETDTQYF	TGCGCCAGCAGCCAAGATAGTCGGGAAGAGACAGATACGCAGTATTTT
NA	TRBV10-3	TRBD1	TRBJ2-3	CAITPGQGGTDTQYF	TGTGCCATCACCCCTGGACAGGGCGGCACAGATACGCAGTATTTT
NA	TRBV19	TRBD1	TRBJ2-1	CASWTGPGNEQFF	TGTGCCAGCTGGACAGGGCCGGGCAATGAGCAGTTCTTC
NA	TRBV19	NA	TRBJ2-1	CASSASLRYEQFF	TGTGCCAGTTCGGCTAGCCTTCGCTATGAGCAGTTCTTC
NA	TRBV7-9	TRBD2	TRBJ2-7	CSSSATSGNYEQYF	TGTTCCAGCAGCGCGACTAGCGGGAACTACGAGCAGTACTTC
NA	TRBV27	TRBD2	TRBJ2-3	CASRQAGANTDTQYF	TGTGCCAGCAGACAAGCGGGAGCGAACACAGATACGCAGTATTTT
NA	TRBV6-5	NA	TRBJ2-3	CASRGAGTDTQYF	TGTGCCAGCAGAGGTGCCGGGACAGATACGCAGTATTTT